These 15 T cell receptor beta chains were all obtained from the same sample, sequenced in a study of T cell responses to AZD1222 COVID-19 vaccine. Clones were read by immunoSEQ multiplex PCR, and TCRdb kept only the in-frame ones, dropping some. Here the sample spans roughly 93,000 clones, approximately 87% being singletons. Sequenced material: peripheral blood, taken on day 0 of AZD1222 vaccination. These receptors came from an adult in good health.

J is TRBJ2-2 and V is TRBV2; D is unresolved. CDR3 length: 14 residues. The germline V gene has CDR1 SNHLY and CDR2 FYNNEI. Trimming cost V 5 bases and J 7 bases, with 14 bases left between them. The CDR3 DNA follows: TGTGCCAGCAGTCCCACGGATTACGGCGGGGAGCTGTTTTTT. Protein product: CASSPTDYGGELFF.

This clone was found a few times. The chain joins TRBV29-1 to TRBJ2-5, with D unclear. The V end lost 4 bases, the J end lost 5 bases, and 8 bases lay between the germline ends. There are 11 residues in the CDR3. Per the germline V gene, CDR1 is SQVTM and CDR2 is ANQGSEA. The CDR3: CSVGVAETQYF. CDR3 bases: TGCAGCGTTGGAGTAGCCGAGACCCAGTACTTC.

The V call is TRBV6-5, the J call TRBJ2-7; 9 nucleotides agree with TRBD1. Germline V lookup: CDR1 MNHEY, CDR2 SVGAGI. CDR3 length: 14 amino acids. With 7 bases clipped from V and 4 bases from J, the junction kept 8 bases outside the gene matches. CDR3: CASTADRGGYEQYF. CDR3 nucleotides: TGTGCCAGCACCGCCGACAGGGGGGGATACGAGCAGTACTTC.

As for this clone: The CDR3 carries no conserved terminal phenylalanine or tryptophan, so it likely arises from a read error. Because the CDR3's place on the DNA is in doubt, the DNA is left out and the CDR3 is given as listed by TCRdb. V usage is TRBV7-3 and J usage is TRBJ2-7. CDR1 SGHTA and CDR2 FQGTGA come from the germline V gene. The CDR3 numbers 10 amino acids, ends counted. This CDR3 is CASSLGGGQK.

This CDR3 reads CASSWGGSSSYEQYF. Here the CDR3 DNA reads TGTGCCAGCAGCTGGGGAGGGAGTAGCTCCTACGAGCAGTACTTC. This chain joins TRBV3-1 (or the pseudogene TRBV3-2) and TRBJ2-7; TRBD2 aligns across 7 bases. The CDR3 consists of 15 residues. CDR1 LGHDT and CDR2 YNNKEL come from the germline V gene (reference sequence). Trimming cost V 5 bases and J 0 bases; bases outside gene matches: 7.

This chain connects TRBV14 to TRBJ1-6, with a possible D match to TRBD1 (6 bases). The V gene lost 0 bases and the J gene lost 10 bases, with 13 bases spanning the gap. Per germline, CDR1 SGHDN and CDR2 FVKESK. The CDR3 is 15 amino acids. CDR3 in DNA: TGTGCCAGCAGCCAAGAACCAGGGGTCAGGTCACCCCTCCACTTT. Translated, it gives CASSQEPGVRSPLHF.

The chain is built from TRBV6-1 and TRBJ2-5; TRBD1 aligns across 12 bases. The V and J ends lost 1 base and 4 bases, in that order; junction bases with no gene match: 10. Germline lookup yields CDR1 MNHNS and CDR2 SASEGT. The length of the CDR3 is 18 residues. The CDR3 sequence is CASSEVGTGGLVRETQYF. The CDR3 DNA is TGTGCCAGCAGTGAAGTTGGGACAGGGGGCCTAGTAAGAGAGACCCAGTACTTC.

This clone was seen just once. The rearrangement links TRBV7-8 to TRBJ2-1; TRBD2 aligns across 9 bases. This CDR3 is 18 amino acids long. V gave up 0 bases and J gave up 6 bases; unmatched junction bases: 12. The germline gives CDR1 SGHVS, CDR2 FQNEAQ. CDR3 in amino acids: CASSLATPASGILNEQFF. The CDR3 nucleotides read TGTGCCAGCAGCTTAGCGACGCCCGCTAGCGGGATTCTCAATGAGCAGTTCTTC. The full variable domain, in which reference TRBV7-8 and TRBJ2-1 provide the parts outside the CDR3, is GAGVSQSPRYKVAKRGQDVALRCDPISGHVSLFWYQQALGQGPEFLTYFQNEAQLDKSGLPSDRFFAERPEGSVSTLKIQRTQQEDSAVYLCASSLATPASGILNEQFFGPGTRLTVL.

This sequence joins TRBV7-3 and TRBJ2-2; 9 nucleotides line up with TRBD2. The germline gives CDR1 SGHTA, CDR2 FQGTGA. CDR3 size: 16 residues. The V and J ends lost 4 bases and 0 bases, in that order; junction bases with no gene match: 3. The CDR3 sequence: CASSSGLATNTGELFF. CDR3 in DNA: TGTGCCAGCAGCTCCGGACTAGCGACGAACACCGGGGAGCTGTTTTTT.

The chain couples TRBV12-3 or TRBV12-4 to TRBJ2-4; D is perhaps TRBD1 (5 bases). The V end lost 5 bases, the J end lost 3 bases, and 8 bases lay between the germline ends. The CDR3 runs 13 residues. CDR3 region: CASSDTGKNIQYF. DNA of the CDR3: TGTGCCAGCAGTGACACAGGCAAAAACATTCAGTACTTC.

This chain connects TRBV4-3 to TRBJ2-7; TRBD2 matches at 10 bases. The CDR3 loop spans 16 amino acids. The germline gives CDR1 LGHNA, CDR2 YSLEER. V lost 0 bases and J lost 4; bases outside the gene matches: 6. The CDR3 bases are TGCGCCAGCAGCCAAGAATTACTAGCGGGACCGTACGAGCAGTACTTC. This translates into CASSQELLAGPYEQYF.

V is TRBV7-2 and J is TRBJ2-2, with D possibly being TRBD1 (6 bases). V was trimmed by 5 bases and J by 0 bases, leaving 13 bases between them. CDR1 SGHTA and CDR2 FQGNSA come from the germline V gene. CDR3 length equals 16 residues. CDR3 coding DNA: TGTGCCAGCAGCACGGACAGACCGGCGAACACCGGGGAGCTGTTTTTT. As protein: CASSTDRPANTGELFF.

The V gene is TRBV9, the J gene TRBJ2-2; D may be TRBD1 (6 bases). Germline V gene lookup returns CDR1 SGDLS and CDR2 YYNGEE. The V and J ends lost 2 bases and 4 bases respectively, with 15 bases between them. The CDR3 has 16 residues. The CDR3 loop reads CASSVGALGGTGELFF. CDR3 DNA sequence: TGTGCCAGCAGCGTCGGGGCCTTAGGGGGCACCGGGGAGCTGTTTTTT.

The chain has TRBV3-1 (or the pseudogene TRBV3-2) and TRBJ2-1, with D hard to call. The germline V and J ends were trimmed by 0 bases and 6 bases, with 6 bases remaining between them. The germline gives CDR1 LGHDT, CDR2 YNNKEL (reference sequence). The CDR3 sequence is 13 residues long. The DNA of the CDR3 is TGTGCCAGCAGCCAAGATCTCGTCAATGAGCAGTTCTTC. It codes for CASSQDLVNEQFF.

The V and J genes are TRBV27 and TRBJ1-6; 7 nucleotides agree with TRBD1. This CDR3 spans 14 amino acids. Trimming took 2 bases from V and 7 from J; bases not matched to a gene: 2. Germline-derived CDR1 and CDR2 are MNHEY and SMNVEV (reference sequence). The DNA for the CDR3 is TGTGCCAGCAGTTTAACAGGGGTCAATTCACCCCTCCACTTT. It encodes CASSLTGVNSPLHF.